This T cell receptor beta chain is drawn from a study of blood T cell repertoires in COVID-19. On the study more broadly: Material from acute and convalescent COVID-19 was sourced from the United States, Italy and Spain. Sample material is recorded as cDNA or gDNA derived from T cells, B-cell-depleted T cells, or PBMCs.

J lost 0 bases, V lost 7 bases, and 8 bases had no gene match. The CDR3 runs 15 residues. CDR1 is MNHNY and CDR2 is SVGAGI in the germline V gene (reference sequence). Original analysis: Estimation of nucleated cell counts was performed using reference gene primer amplification. Profiling relied on immunoSEQ multiplex PCR, and the TCRdb table lists in-frame clones only, not all of them. V and J calls plus clone size are reproduced from that table; the DNA served to infer D and trimming. Here the sample spans a few hundred thousand clones, roughly 88% being singletons. Enrolled during active infection, Seattle patients were then followed longitudinally.

This sequence originates from a human donor with COVID-19, enrolled during active disease. The donor label of this sample is uncertain. The sample consisted of peripheral blood. The chain joins TRBV6-6 to TRBJ2-7, with 8 bases that match TRBD1. The CDR3 loop is CASTSGTGLSYEQYF. The DNA of the CDR3 is TGTGCCAGCACTTCCGGGACAGGCCTCTCCTACGAGCAGTACTTC.